This TCR beta chain was identified during a study of cytomegalovirus exposure and HLA in healthy donors. Study overall: The 550 to 700 first-cohort repertoires and the 110 or so validation repertoires shared the same platform, a later analysis reported. Regarding the study as a whole: Rare TCR sequences predominated, though certain public TCRs were found in many donors. According to the study, 160 or so TCR beta chains were cytomegalovirus-associated. A few chains tied to CMV proved CMV antigen-specific in vitro.

Germline values: CDR1 SGHNT, CDR2 YYREEE (reference sequence). CDR3 size: 16 residues. Trimming left V 3 bases short and J 0 bases short, with 15 bases between. This clone was seen once. Its antigen is undetermined. TCRdb keeps only in-frame clones here, not all; method: immunoSEQ multiplex PCR. The table has about 150,000 clones, about 89% seen once. Sequenced: PBMCs. The receptor was isolated from a woman aged 18-29 years in good health and CMV-seropositive. The rearrangement links TRBV5-4 to TRBJ1-1; TRBD1 might be the D (5 bases). CDR3 in DNA: TGTGCCAGCAGCTGGGGCGTGGTGGGGATGAACACTGAAGCTTTCTTT. This encodes CASSWGVVGMNTEAFF. The full variable domain, its missing parts supplied by reference TRBV5-4 and TRBJ1-1, is ETGVTQSPTHLIKTRGQQVTLRCSSQSGHNTVSWYQQALGQGPQFIFQYYREEENGRGNFPPRFSGLQFPNYSSELNVNALELDDSALYLCASSWGVVGMNTEAFFGQGTRLTVV.